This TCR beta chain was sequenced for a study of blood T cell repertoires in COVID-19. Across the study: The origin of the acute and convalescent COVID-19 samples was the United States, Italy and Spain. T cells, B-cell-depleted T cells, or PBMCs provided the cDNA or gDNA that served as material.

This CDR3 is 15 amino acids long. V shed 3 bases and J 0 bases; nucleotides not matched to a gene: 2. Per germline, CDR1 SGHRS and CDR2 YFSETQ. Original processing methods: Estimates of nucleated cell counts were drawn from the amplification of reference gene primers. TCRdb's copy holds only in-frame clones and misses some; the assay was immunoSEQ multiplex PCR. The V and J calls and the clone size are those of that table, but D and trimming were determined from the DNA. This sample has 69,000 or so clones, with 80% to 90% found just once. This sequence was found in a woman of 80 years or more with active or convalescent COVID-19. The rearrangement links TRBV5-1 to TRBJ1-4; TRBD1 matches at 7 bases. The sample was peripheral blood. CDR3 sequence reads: CASSSTGATNEKLFF. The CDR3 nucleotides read TGCGCCAGCAGCTCCACAGGGGCAACTAATGAAAAACTGTTTTTT.